Following are 15 T cell receptor beta chains from one sample sequenced in a study of cytomegalovirus exposure and HLA in healthy donors. The PCR made use of 60 Vbeta and 13 Jbeta primers. This table comes from immunoSEQ multiplex PCR, and its TCRdb copy is limited to in-frame clones, with some not included. With about 200,000 clones in the sample, the ten largest clones hold around 6%. Material for sequencing was PBMCs. Receptors were obtained from a man in his thirties or forties in good health and CMV-seronegative.

This sequence joins TRBV28 and TRBJ2-5, with TRBD2 identical over 9 bases. V shed 2 bases, J shed 5 bases, and the junction held 6 bases outside the gene matches. This CDR3 is 15 amino acids long. Germline-derived CDR1 and CDR2 are MDHEN and SYDVKM. Here the CDR3 DNA reads TGTGCCAGCAGTTTAGGACTAGCGAGGGGGGAGACCCAGTACTTC. It codes for CASSLGLARGETQYF.

The gene calls are TRBV29-1 and TRBJ2-3; D remains unclear. Germline CDR1 is SQVTM and CDR2 is ANQGSEA. Between the trimmed V and J ends, which lost 3 bases and 6 bases, there was a span of 10 bases. This CDR3 spans 12 amino acids. CDR3 coding DNA: TGCAGCGTTGAGCCCCCCGGGGATACGCAGTATTTT. The encoded protein is CSVEPPGDTQYF.

The rearrangement joins TRBV5-1 to TRBJ2-3; D is unresolved. V lost 0 bases and J 0 bases, leaving 11 bases between the germline ends. Germline V gene lookup returns CDR1 SGHRS and CDR2 YFSETQ. The CDR3 length is 16 residues. The CDR3 is CASSLGARPSTDTQYF. The CDR3 nucleotides are TGCGCCAGCAGCTTGGGGGCACGTCCTAGCACAGATACGCAGTATTTT.

V is TRBV5-6 and J is TRBJ2-5; D possibly corresponds to TRBD1 (6 bases). Trimming stripped 6 bases from V and 1 base from J, with 13 bases between. The germline CDR1 and CDR2 sequences are SGHDT and YYEEEE. The CDR3 spans 14 residues. The CDR3 region is CASKTWDIQETQYF. The CDR3, as DNA: TGTGCCAGCAAGACATGGGACATCCAAGAGACCCAGTACTTC.

The genes are TRBV5-6 and TRBJ1-1; no clear D. Looked up from germline, CDR1 is SGHDT and CDR2 is YYEEEE. This CDR3 has 16 residues. With 5 bases removed from V and 0 bases from J, the gap between germline ends came to 17 bases. For the CDR3, the DNA is TGTGCCAGCAGTTCCCTCGCGGGTTACATGAACACTGAAGCTTTCTTT. It specifies CASSSLAGYMNTEAFF.

The J gene is TRBJ2-3, the V gene TRBV5-1; 7 nucleotides agree with TRBD2. The CDR3 spans 16 residues. The V segment lost 3 bases and the J segment 1 base; nucleotides outside the gene matches: 8. Per the germline V gene, CDR1 is SGHRS and CDR2 is YFSETQ. CDR3 nucleotides: TGCGCCAGCAGCTCGGGAGCGGGGCGGGGCACAGATACGCAGTATTTT. Translating gives CASSSGAGRGTDTQYF.

The chain uses TRBV4-3 and TRBJ2-7, with 7 bases matching TRBD2. CDR1 LGHNA and CDR2 YSLEER come from the germline V gene. V lost 2 bases and J lost 4; bases outside the gene matches: 5. The CDR3 runs 14 residues. The CDR3 loop is CASSQSLAWYEQYF. The CDR3 region has the DNA TGCGCCAGCAGCCAATCACTAGCGTGGTACGAGCAGTACTTC.

The J gene is TRBJ1-4, the V gene TRBV12-5, with 9 bases that match TRBD1. The CDR3 is 12 residues long. With 5 bases clipped from V and 14 bases from J, the junction kept 6 bases outside the gene matches. The germline V gene encodes CDR1 LGHNT and CDR2 FRNRAP. The CDR3 nucleotides read TGTGCTAGTGGTCCTCCCGACAGGGGGCTGTTTTTT. Translating it yields CASGPPDRGLFF.

CDR3 amino acids: CASSFGERPGTDTQYF. The CDR3 coding sequence is TGCGCCAGCAGCTTCGGCGAGCGACCAGGCACAGATACGCAGTATTTT. The chain uses TRBV5-1 and TRBJ2-3; no firm D call. The CDR3 has 16 amino acids. Germline loops: CDR1 SGHRS, CDR2 YFSETQ. V was shortened by 2 bases and J by 1 base, with 14 bases between the two germline ends. Variable domain in full (rest from reference TRBV5-1 and TRBJ2-3): KAGVTQTPRYLIKTRGQQVTLSCSPISGHRSVSWYQQTPGQGLQFLFEYFSETQRNKGNFPGRFSGRQFSNSRSEMNVSTLELGDSALYLCASSFGERPGTDTQYFGPGTRLTVL.

This rearrangement joins TRBV14 to TRBJ1-6; D possibly corresponds to TRBD1 (5 bases). The CDR3 length is 14 residues. CDR1 and CDR2 (germline): SGHDN, FVKESK. Trimming took 1 base from V and 10 from J, leaving 11 bases between them. The CDR3 bases are TGTGCCAGCAGCCAAGGGAGCCGGGGGTCACCCCTCCACTTT. This codes for CASSQGSRGSPLHF.

The rearrangement uses TRBV28 and TRBJ1-2; 11 nucleotides line up with TRBD1. This CDR3 has 17 amino acids. Germline lookup yields CDR1 MDHEN and CDR2 SYDVKM. J lost 4 bases, V lost 6 bases, and 13 bases had no gene match. DNA for the CDR3: TGTGCCAGCAGCACCCCCGGGGACAGGGGGTCAGTCTATGGCTACACCTTC. Translating gives CASSTPGDRGSVYGYTF.

The chain uses TRBV19 and TRBJ2-1; the match to TRBD2 covers 10 bases. The CDR3 covers 12 residues. Germline lookup yields CDR1 LNHDA and CDR2 SQIVND (reference sequence). Germline trimming cut 6 bases from V and 8 bases from J; bases unmatched to any gene: 1. The CDR3 region has the DNA TGTGCCAGTAGCCTAGCGGGAGATGAGCAGTTCTTC. It is translated as CASSLAGDEQFF.

The chain recombines TRBV7-9 with TRBJ1-5; 9 positions match TRBD1. CDR3 length: 14 residues. Per germline, CDR1 SEHNR and CDR2 FQNEAQ (reference sequence). V lost 8 bases, J lost 7 bases, and 9 bases stayed unmatched. The DNA of the CDR3 is TGTGCCAGCGGGGGGGGACAGGGAGCGCAGCCCCAGCATTTT. It encodes CASGGGQGAQPQHF.

The chain links TRBV6-5 to TRBJ1-1; maybe TRBD1 (6 bases). V gave up 5 bases and J gave up 6 bases, with 19 bases separating them. Germline V lookup: CDR1 MNHEY, CDR2 SVGAGI. The CDR3 is made up of 15 amino acids. CDR3 region: CASSGGDTSHPEAFF. The CDR3 DNA reads as TGTGCCAGCAGTGGGGGGGACACCTCCCACCCTGAAGCTTTCTTT.

Concerning this clone: Different DNA sequences within this sample yield the same CDR3. The J gene is TRBJ1-2, the V gene TRBV14; 8 nucleotides agree with TRBD1. Germline assignment: CDR1 SGHDN and CDR2 FVKESK. V lost 4 bases and J lost 5; bases outside the gene matches: 3. There are 13 residues in the CDR3. The CDR3 loop is CASSPRTGYGYTF. For the CDR3, the DNA is TGTGCCAGCAGCCCACGGACAGGGTATGGCTACACCTTC.